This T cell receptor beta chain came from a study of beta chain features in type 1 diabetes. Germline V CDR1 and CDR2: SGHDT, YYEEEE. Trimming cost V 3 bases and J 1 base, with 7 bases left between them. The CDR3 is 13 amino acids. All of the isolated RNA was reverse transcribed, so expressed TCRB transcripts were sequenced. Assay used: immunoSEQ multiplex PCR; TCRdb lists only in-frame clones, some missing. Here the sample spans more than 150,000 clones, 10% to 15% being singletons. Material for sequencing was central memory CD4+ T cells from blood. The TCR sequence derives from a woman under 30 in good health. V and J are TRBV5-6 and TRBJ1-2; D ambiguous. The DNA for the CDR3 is TGTGCCAGCAGCTCGCCAGTTAACTATGGCTACACCTTC. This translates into CASSSPVNYGYTF. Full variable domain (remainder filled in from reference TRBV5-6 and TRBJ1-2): DAGVTQSPTHLIKTRGQQVTLRCSPKSGHDTVSWYQQALGQGPQFIFQYYEEEERQRGNFPDRFSGHQFPNYSSELNVNALLLGDSALYLCASSSPVNYGYTFGSGTRLTVV.